This T cell receptor beta chain was recovered during a study of molecular identifiers for immune sequencing clone quantification. The CDR3 length is 13 residues. The V gene's germline CDR1 is SEHNR and CDR2 FQNEAQ (reference sequence). About this clonotype: A much larger clone lies a single base off, so this may be a read error.

MiXCR, run by TCRdb on the PCR reads, gives a single entry per CDR3 protein. Of about 86,000 distinct CDR3 sequences listed, 20% to 30% are singletons. Sequenced material: naive CD8+ T cells from blood, with Jurkat cell RNA spiked in. Subset of the sample: FACS-sorted CD8+CD4-CCR7+CD45RA+ naive T cells. The rearrangement links TRBV7-9 to TRBJ1-1, with a tentative D call TRBD1 (5 bases). The TCR originated in a human donor in good health. Some libraries in this study had Jurkat cell RNA spiked in. The CDR3 here is CARSAQEDTEAFF. The CDR3 coding sequence is TGTGCCCGCAGCGCACAGGAAGACACTGAAGCTTTCTTT.